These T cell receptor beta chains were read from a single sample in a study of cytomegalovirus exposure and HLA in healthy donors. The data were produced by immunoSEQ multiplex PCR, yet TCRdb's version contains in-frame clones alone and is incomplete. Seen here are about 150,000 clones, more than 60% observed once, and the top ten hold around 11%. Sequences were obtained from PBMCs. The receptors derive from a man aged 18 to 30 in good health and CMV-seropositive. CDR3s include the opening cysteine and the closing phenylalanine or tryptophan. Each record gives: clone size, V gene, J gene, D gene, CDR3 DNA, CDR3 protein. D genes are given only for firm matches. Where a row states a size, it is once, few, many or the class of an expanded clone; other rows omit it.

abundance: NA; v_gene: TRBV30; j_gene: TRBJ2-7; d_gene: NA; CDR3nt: TGTGCCTGGAGTCGCGCACTCTCCTACGAGCAGTACTTC; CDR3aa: CAWSRALSYEQYF
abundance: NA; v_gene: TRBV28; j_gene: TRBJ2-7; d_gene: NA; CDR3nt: TGTGCCAGCAGTACTTCCTCCTACGAGCAGTACTTC; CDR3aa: CASSTSSYEQYF
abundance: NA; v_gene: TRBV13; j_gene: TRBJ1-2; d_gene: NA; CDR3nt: TGTGCCAGCAGCGAACCGGGAGAAGAGGGCTACACCTTC; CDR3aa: CASSEPGEEGYTF
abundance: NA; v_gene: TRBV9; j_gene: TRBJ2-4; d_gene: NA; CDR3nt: TGTGCCAGCAGCGTAGGCGGGGACAAAAACATTCAGTACTTC; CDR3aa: CASSVGGDKNIQYF
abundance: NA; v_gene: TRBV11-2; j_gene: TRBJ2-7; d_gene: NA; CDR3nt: TGTGCCAGCAGCTCAGAGGAGTACGAGCAGTACTTC; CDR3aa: CASSSEEYEQYF
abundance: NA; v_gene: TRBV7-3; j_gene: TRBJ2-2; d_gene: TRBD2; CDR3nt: TGTGCCAGCAGCCTTGCGGGAGGGGTTGGAACCGGGGAGCTGTTTTTT; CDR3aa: CASSLAGGVGTGELFF
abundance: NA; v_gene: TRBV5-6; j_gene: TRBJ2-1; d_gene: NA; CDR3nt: TGTGCCAGCAGTAGGCGGCCCTACAATGAGCAGTTCTTC; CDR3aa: CASSRRPYNEQFF
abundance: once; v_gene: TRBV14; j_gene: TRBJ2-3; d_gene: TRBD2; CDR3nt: TGTGCCAGCAGCCAAATGGGACGAGCGGGAGTAGTCTCTCTAACGCAGTATTTT; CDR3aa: CASSQMGRAGVVSLTQYF
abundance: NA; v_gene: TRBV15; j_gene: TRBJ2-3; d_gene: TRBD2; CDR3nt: TGTGCCACCAGCAGAGATGTTGGCGGGAGGGCAGATACGCAGTATTTT; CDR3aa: CATSRDVGGRADTQYF
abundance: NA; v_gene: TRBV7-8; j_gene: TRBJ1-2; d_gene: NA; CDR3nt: TGTGCCAGCAGCTTAGAGAGGGCCCCACAGGGTTATGGCTACACCTTC; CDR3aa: CASSLERAPQGYGYTF
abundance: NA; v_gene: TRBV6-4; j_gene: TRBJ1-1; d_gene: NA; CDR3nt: TGTGCCAGCAGCGACGGGGCAGGCACTGAAGCTTTCTTT; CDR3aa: CASSDGAGTEAFF
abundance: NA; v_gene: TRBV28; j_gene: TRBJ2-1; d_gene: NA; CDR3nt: TGTGCCAGCAGTTTACCTCAGGTGAACAATGAGCAGTTCTTC; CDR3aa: CASSLPQVNNEQFF
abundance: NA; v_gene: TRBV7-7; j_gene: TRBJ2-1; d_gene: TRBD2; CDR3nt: TGTGCTAGCAGCCCGGGGGGCTCCTACAATGAGCAGTTCTTC; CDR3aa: CASSPGGSYNEQFF
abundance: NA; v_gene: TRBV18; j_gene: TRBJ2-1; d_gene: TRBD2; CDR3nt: TGTGCCAGCTCACCACGTCTAGCGGGCTCCTACAATGAGCAGTTCTTC; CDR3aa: CASSPRLAGSYNEQFF
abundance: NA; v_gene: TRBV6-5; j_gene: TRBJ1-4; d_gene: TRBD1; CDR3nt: TGTGCCAGCAAAATGACAGGGGGCGGAGAAAAACTGTTTTTT; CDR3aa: CASKMTGGGEKLFF
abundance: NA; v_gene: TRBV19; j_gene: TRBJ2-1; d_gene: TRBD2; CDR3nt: TGTGCCAGTAGTATAGGAGGCGGGAGGGGGGCCAATGAGCAGTTCTTC; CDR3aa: CASSIGGGRGANEQFF
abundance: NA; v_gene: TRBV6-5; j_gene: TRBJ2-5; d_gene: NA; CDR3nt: TGTGCCAGCAGCCACGTGGTAGCCAAACAAGAGACCCAGTACTTC; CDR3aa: CASSHVVAKQETQYF
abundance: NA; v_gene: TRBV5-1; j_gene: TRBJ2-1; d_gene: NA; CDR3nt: TGCGCCAGCAGCTTGGAGCTAGAGCAGTTCTTC; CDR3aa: CASSLELEQFF
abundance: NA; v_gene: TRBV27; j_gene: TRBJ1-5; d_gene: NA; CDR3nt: TGTGCCAGCAGAGGGTTAGGGGGTCATCAGCCCCAGCATTTT; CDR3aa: CASRGLGGHQPQHF
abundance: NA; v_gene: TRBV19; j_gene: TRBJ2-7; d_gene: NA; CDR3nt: TGTGCCAGTAGTAATGGAGGGTACGAGCAGTACTTC; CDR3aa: CASSNGGYEQYF
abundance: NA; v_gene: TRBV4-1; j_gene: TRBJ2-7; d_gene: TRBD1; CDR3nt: TGCGCCAGCAGCCAAGATGGACAGGGATACTACGAGCAGTACTTC; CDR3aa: CASSQDGQGYYEQYF
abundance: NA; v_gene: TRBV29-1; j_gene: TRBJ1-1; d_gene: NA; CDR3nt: TGCAGCGTTTTCGCCGGGACAGAAGCTTTCTTT; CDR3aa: CSVFAGTEAFF
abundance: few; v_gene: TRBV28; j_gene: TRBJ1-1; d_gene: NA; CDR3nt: TGTGCCAGCTGGGGGAGGGGAGAGAACACTGAAGCTTTCTTT; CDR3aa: CASWGRGENTEAFF